This TCR beta chain is from a study of T cells in Graves' hyperthyroidism and ophthalmopathy. Study-wide points: Ophthalmopathy and stable hyperthyroidism were told apart by a 13 V-J model. Blood samples included most of the expanded thyroid clonotypes exceeding 0.001.

Pregnant or lactating patients were excluded, as were those with uncontrolled infection or other autoimmune disease. This CDR3 contains 16 residues. Germline CDR1 reads SEHNR; CDR2 reads FQNEAQ (reference sequence). The V end was cut by 5 bases, the J end by 4 bases, with 17 bases between. About this clonotype itself: The target antigen is unknown.

There were TCR beta CDR3 regions amplified from RNA transcripts. Using the HTBI primer set, a first-round RT-PCR was run on the TCR CDR3. TCRdb re-derived calls from the multiplex PCR reads in MiXCR, one entry per CDR3 protein. Of around 600,000 distinct CDR3 sequences listed, roughly 45% are singletons. The sample comprised peripheral blood or thyroid tissue (not recorded which). The chain recombines TRBV7-9 with TRBJ1-4; TRBD1 might be the D (6 bases). The source of this sequence is an adult man with Graves' disease, either hyperthyroidism or ophthalmopathy (not recorded which). CDR3 nucleotide sequence: TGTGCCAGCAGCCCGGCCAGGGGCGAACTTAATGAAAAACTGTTTTTT. Translated, it gives CASSPARGELNEKLFF. Combining the CDR3 with reference TRBV7-9 and TRBJ1-4 gives the whole variable domain DTGVSQNPRHKITKRGQNVTFRCDPISEHNRLYWYRQTLGQGPEFLTYFQNEAQLEKSRLLSDRFSAERPKGSFSTLEIQRTEQGDSAMYLCASSPARGELNEKLFFGSGTQLSVL.